This TCR beta chain was sequenced in a study of blood T cell repertoires in COVID-19. Study at large: Researchers got acute and convalescent COVID-19 samples from the United States, Italy and Spain. From T cells, B-cell-depleted T cells, or PBMCs came the material, which was cDNA or gDNA.

V shed 7 bases and J shed 0 bases, with 13 bases lying between them. The CDR3 length is 15 residues. Germline assignment: CDR1 LNHDA and CDR2 SQIVND (reference sequence). In the source study's methods: Estimation of nucleated cell counts was performed using reference gene primer amplification. Clones were read by immunoSEQ multiplex PCR, and TCRdb kept only the in-frame ones, dropping some. The V and J calls and clone size are taken from that table; D and trimming were inferred from the DNA. The sample lists over 50,000 clones; over 70% were seen once. This clone was counted a few times. The chain has TRBV19 and TRBJ1-5, with TRBD1 as a possible D gene (6 bases). This TCR came from a human donor in a cohort sampled during active COVID-19. Sequenced: peripheral blood. CDR3 amino acids: CASTPGQNSNQPQHF. The CDR3 DNA follows: TGTGCCAGTACCCCTGGACAGAATAGCAATCAGCCCCAGCATTTT.